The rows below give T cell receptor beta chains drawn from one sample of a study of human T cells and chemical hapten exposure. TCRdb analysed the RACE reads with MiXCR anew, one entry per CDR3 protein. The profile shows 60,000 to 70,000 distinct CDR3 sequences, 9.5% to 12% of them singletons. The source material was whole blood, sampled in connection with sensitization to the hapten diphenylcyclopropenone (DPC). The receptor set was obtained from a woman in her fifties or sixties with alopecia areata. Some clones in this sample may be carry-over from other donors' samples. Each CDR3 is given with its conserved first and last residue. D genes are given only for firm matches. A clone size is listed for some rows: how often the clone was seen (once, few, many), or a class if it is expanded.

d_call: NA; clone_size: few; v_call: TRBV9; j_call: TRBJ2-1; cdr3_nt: TGTGCCAGCAGCGTGGATTCCGGGACTTTCTACAATGAGCAGTTCTTC; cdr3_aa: CASSVDSGTFYNEQFF
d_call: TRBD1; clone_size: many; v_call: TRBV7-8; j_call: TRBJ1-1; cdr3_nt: TGTGCCAGCAGCTTAGCGTCCGTTGTCCCAACAGGGGACACTGAAGCTTTCTTT; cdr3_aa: CASSLASVVPTGDTEAFF
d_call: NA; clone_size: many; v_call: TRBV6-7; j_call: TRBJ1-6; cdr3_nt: TGTGCCAGCACCCCCCCCGCGGGGTGTCGGTCACCCCTCCACTTT; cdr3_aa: CASTPPAGCRSPLHF
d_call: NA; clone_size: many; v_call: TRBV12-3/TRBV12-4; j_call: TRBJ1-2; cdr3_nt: TGTGCCAGCAGTCAGGGGCCTGCTGGCTACACCTTC; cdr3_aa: CASSQGPAGYTF
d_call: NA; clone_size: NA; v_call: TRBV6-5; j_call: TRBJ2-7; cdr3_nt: TGTGCCAGCAGTTACTCGTTCAGTTCCTACGAGCAGTACTTC; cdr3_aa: CASSYSFSSYEQYF
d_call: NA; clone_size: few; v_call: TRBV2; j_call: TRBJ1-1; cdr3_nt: TGTGCCAGCAGGGGGAGGGGTAACACTGAAGCTTTCTTT; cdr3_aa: CASRGRGNTEAFF
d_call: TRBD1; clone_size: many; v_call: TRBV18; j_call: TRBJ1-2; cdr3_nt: TGTGCCAGCTCATCGACAGGGGGAAGATATGGCTACACCTTC; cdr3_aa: CASSSTGGRYGYTF
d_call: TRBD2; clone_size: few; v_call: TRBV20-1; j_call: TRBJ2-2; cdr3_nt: TGCAGTGCTTTCACTAGCGGTCTAAACACCGGGGAGCTGTTTTTT; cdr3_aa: CSAFTSGLNTGELFF
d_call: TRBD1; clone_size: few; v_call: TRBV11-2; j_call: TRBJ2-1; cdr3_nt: TGTGCCAGCAGCCGCACCCACAGGGGCTACAATGAGCAGTTCTTC; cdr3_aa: CASSRTHRGYNEQFF
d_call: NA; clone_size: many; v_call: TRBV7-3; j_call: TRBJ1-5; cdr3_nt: TGTGCCAGCAGCTTAATGCACGACCGCAATCAGCCCCAGCATTTT; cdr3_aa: CASSLMHDRNQPQHF
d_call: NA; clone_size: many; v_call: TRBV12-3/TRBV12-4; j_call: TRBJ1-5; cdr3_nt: TGTGCCAGCAGTCCCGAGGGAAATAGCAATCAGCCCCAGCATTTT; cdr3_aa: CASSPEGNSNQPQHF
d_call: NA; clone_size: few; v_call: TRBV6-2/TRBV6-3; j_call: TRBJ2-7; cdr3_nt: TGTGCCAGCAGCACTAGGATCTACGAGCAGTACTTC; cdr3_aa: CASSTRIYEQYF
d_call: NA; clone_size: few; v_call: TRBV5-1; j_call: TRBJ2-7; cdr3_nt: TGCGCCAGCAGCTTGGTTTCGGCGGAGCCACACGAGCAGTACTTC; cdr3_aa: CASSLVSAEPHEQYF
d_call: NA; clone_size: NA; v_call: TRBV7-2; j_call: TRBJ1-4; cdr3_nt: TGTGCCAGCAGCGCCGCCGGTCGAACCCCTCTTTTT; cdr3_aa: CASSAAGRTPLF
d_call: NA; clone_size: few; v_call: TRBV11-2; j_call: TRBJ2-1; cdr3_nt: TGTGCCAGTCGGAAGAATGAGCAGTTCTTC; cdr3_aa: CASRKNEQFF
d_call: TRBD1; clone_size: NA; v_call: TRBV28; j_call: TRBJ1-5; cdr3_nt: TGTGCCAGCTCGGACAGGGACAATCAGCCCCAGCATTTT; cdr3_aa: CASSDRDNQPQHF
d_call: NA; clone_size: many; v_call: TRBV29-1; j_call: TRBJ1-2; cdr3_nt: TGCAGCGTGGAGTGGGGTGGCTACACCTTC; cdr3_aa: CSVEWGGYTF
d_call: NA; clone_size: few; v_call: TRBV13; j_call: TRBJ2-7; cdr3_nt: TGTGCCAGCAGCCGTAAAGGGGTCGTCTCCTACGAGCAGTACTTC; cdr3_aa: CASSRKGVVSYEQYF
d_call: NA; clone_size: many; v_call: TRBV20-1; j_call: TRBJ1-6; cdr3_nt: TGCAGTGCTAGCACGGGGGGCTGGGGCTCACCCCTCCACTTT; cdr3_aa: CSASTGGWGSPLHF
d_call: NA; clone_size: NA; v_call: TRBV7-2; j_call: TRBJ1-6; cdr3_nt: TGTGCCAGCAGCTTAGCTACCGAGGCCTCACCCCTCCACTTT; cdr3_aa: CASSLATEASPLHF
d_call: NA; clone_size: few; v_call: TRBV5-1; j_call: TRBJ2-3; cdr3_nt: TGCGCCAGCAGCTGGGGTCAGCCCCCCGAGCATACGCAGTATTTT; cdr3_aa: CASSWGQPPEHTQYF
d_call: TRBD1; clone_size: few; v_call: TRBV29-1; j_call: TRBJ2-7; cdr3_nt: TGCAGCGTTGAAAGGACAGGTCCGGTCTACGAGCAGTACTTC; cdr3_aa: CSVERTGPVYEQYF
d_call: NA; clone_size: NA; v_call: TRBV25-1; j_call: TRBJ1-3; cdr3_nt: TGTGCCAGCAGCGAGCCAGGACAGGGAAACACCATATATTTT; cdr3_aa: CASSEPGQGNTIYF
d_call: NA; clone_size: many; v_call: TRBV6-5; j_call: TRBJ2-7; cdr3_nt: TGTGCCAGCAGTCGCGGTGGGCTCGAGCAGTACTTC; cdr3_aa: CASSRGGLEQYF
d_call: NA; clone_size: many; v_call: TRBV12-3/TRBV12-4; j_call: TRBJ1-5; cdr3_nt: TGTGCCAGCAGTCGGGACTCTGGTCAGTATCAGCCCCAGCATTTT; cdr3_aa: CASSRDSGQYQPQHF
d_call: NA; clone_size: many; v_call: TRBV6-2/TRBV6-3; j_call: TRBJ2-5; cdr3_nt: TGTGCCAGCAGTAGACCAGCTGGGACCCAAGAGACCCAGTACTTC; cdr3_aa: CASSRPAGTQETQYF
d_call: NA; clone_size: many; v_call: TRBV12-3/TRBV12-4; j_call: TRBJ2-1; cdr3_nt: TGTGCCAGCAGTTTAACGGGGAAGGGGTTCTTC; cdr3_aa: CASSLTGKGFF
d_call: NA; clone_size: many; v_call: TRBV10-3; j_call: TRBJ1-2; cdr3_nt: TGTGCCATCAGTGACAGGGAGTTAAATGGCTACACCTTC; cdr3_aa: CAISDRELNGYTF
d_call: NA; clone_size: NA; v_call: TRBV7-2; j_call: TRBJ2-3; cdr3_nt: TGTGCCAGCAGCTTAGGCGGCAGGGCTTGGGATACGCAGTATTTT; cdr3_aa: CASSLGGRAWDTQYF
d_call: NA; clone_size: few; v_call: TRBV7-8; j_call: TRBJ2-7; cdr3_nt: TGTGCCAGCAGCTTATTGGCAGGCCTTACCTACGAGCAGTACTTC; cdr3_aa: CASSLLAGLTYEQYF
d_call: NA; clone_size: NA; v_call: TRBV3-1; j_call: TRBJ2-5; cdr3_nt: TGTGCCAGCAGCCCCCGAGGGCTGGGAGAGACCCAGTACTTC; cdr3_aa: CASSPRGLGETQYF
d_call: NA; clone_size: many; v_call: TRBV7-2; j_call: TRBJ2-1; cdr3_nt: TGTGCCAGCAGCTTAGCGGGATCGGCCAGTGAGCAGTTCTTC; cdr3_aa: CASSLAGSASEQFF
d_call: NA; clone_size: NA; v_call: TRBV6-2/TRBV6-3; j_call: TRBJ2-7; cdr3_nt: TGTGCCAGCAGTTACAGGGCCACAGGGAACTCCTACGAGCAGTACTTC; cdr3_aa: CASSYRATGNSYEQYF
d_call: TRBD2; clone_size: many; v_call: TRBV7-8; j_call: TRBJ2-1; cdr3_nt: TGTGCCAGCAGCTTAGGCATAGCGGGGGGTGACAATGAGCAGTTCTTC; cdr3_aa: CASSLGIAGGDNEQFF
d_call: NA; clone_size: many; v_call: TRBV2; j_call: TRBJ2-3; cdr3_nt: TGTGCCAGCAGCGAAACCGGGGATACGCAGTATTTT; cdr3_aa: CASSETGDTQYF
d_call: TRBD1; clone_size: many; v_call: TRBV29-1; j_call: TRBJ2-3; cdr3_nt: TGCAGCGTTGGGACCGGGACAGGGGTCACAGATACGCAGTATTTT; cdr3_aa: CSVGTGTGVTDTQYF
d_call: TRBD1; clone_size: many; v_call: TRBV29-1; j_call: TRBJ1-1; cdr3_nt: TGCAGCGCCGGGACAGGGGGCTACACTGAAGCTTTCTTT; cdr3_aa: CSAGTGGYTEAFF
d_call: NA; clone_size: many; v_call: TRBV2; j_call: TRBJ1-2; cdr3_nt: TGTGCCAGCAGAAGTTGGGCAGGGGGCTACACCTTC; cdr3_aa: CASRSWAGGYTF